This paragraph reports one T cell receptor beta chain. Germline V gene data show CDR1 as SEHNR and CDR2 as FQNEAQ (reference sequence). Deletions cut 0 bases from V and 11 bases from J, with 17 bases between. The CDR3 has 15 amino acids. This sample is part of a study of cytomegalovirus exposure and HLA in healthy donors. The PCR was carried out with 60 Vbeta primers and 13 Jbeta primers. Profiled with immunoSEQ multiplex PCR; TCRdb holds only in-frame clones, not every one. Of nearly 110,000 clones detected, more than 65% appear once; the ten largest clones hold 6.1%. The genes are TRBV7-9 and TRBJ1-5, with D perhaps TRBD1 (5 bases). Sequenced material: PBMCs. The sequence came from a woman in her forties or fifties in good health and CMV-seropositive. CDR3 DNA sequence: TGTGCCAGCAGCTTAGCTGGGGCACGCTCAGGAGCCCAGCATTTT. Translation gives CASSLAGARSGAQHF.